This TCR beta chain was captured in a study of high-grade serous ovarian cancer treatment subgroups. Whole-study context: Samples averaged roughly 14,000 reads and around 7,000 unique TCR beta rearrangements. Study-level points and caveats: TCR clonal relatedness correlated positively with neoantigen level. CDR1 and CDR2 were left unanalyzed; analyses focused on CDR3. Same-patient tumor repertoires overlapped at about 0.11 to 0.8; different patients barely overlapped.

Regarding this clone: The antigen is not known.

Generated by immunoSEQ multiplex PCR, the TCRdb table keeps only in-frame clones and is missing some. The table has 4,500 to 6,000 clones, 66% seen once. Tumor samples were obtained before definitive surgery or chemotherapy. In germline, CDR1 is MRHNA, CDR2 SNTAGT. This CDR3 comprises 14 residues. V gave up 4 bases and J gave up 2 bases; unmatched junction bases: 1. V and J are TRBV6-4 and TRBJ2-3; 9 bases are a match to TRBD2. The source of this sequence is a human donor with high-grade serous ovarian cancer. Sequencing input: tumor tissue. CDR3 in amino acids: CASSGGGATDTQYF. The CDR3 DNA is TGTGCCAGCAGTGGCGGGGGGGCCACAGATACGCAGTATTTT.